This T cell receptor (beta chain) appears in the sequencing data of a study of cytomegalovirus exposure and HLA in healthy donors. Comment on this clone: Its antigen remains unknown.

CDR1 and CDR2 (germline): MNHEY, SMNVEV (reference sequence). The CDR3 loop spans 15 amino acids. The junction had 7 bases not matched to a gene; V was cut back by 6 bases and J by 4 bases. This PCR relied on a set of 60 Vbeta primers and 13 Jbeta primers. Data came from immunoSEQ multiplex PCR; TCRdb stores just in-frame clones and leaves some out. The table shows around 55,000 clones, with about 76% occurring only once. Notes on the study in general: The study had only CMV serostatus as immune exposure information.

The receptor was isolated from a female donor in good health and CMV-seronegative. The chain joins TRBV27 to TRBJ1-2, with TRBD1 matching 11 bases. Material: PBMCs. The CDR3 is CASSLTGTGGYGYTF. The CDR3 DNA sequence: TGTGCCAGCAGCCTAACCGGGACAGGGGGCTATGGCTACACCTTC.